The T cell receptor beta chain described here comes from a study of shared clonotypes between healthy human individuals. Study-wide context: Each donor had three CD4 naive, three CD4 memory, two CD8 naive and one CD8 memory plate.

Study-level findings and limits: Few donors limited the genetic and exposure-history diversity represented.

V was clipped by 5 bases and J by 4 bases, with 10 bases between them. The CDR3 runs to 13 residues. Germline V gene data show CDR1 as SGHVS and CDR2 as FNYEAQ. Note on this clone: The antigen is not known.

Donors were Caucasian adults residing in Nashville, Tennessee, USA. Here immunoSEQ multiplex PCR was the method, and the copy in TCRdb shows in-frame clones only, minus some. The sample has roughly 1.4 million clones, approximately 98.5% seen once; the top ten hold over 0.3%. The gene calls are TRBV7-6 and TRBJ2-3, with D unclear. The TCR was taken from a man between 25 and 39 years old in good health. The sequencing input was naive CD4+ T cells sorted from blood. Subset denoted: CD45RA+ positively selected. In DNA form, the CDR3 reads TGTGCCAGCAGCGTCCGACTCCCAGATACGCAGTATTTT. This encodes CASSVRLPDTQYF.